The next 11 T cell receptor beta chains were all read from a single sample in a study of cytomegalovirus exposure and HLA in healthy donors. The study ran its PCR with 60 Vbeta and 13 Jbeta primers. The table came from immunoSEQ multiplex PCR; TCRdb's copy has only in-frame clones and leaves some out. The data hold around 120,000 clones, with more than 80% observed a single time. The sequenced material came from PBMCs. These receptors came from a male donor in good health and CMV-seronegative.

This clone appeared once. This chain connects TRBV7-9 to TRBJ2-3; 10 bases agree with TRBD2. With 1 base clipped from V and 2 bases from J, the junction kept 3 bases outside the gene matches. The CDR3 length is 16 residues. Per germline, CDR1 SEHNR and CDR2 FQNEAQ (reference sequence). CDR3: CASSLELAGVTDTQYF. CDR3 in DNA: TGTGCCAGCAGCTTAGAGCTAGCGGGGGTCACAGATACGCAGTATTTT. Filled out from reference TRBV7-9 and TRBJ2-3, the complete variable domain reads DTGVSQNPRHKITKRGQNVTFRCDPISEHNRLYWYRQTLGQGPEFLTYFQNEAQLEKSRLLSDRFSAERPKGSFSTLEIQRTEQGDSAMYLCASSLELAGVTDTQYFGPGTRLTVL.

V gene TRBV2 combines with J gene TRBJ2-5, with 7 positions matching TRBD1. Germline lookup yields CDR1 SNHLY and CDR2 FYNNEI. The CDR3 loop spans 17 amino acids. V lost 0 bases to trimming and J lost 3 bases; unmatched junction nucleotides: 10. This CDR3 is CASSEAWGTDFKETQYF. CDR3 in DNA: TGTGCCAGCAGTGAAGCGTGGGGGACAGACTTTAAAGAGACCCAGTACTTC.

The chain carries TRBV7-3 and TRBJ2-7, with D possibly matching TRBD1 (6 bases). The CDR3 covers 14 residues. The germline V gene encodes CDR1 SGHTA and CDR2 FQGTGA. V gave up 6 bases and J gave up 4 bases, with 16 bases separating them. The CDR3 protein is CASRPGQFGYEQYF. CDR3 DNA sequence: TGTGCCAGCAGGCCCGGACAGTTTGGTTACGAGCAGTACTTC. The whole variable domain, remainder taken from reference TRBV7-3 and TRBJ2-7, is GAGVSQTPSNKVTEKGKYVELRCDPISGHTALYWYRQSLGQGPEFLIYFQGTGAADDSGLPNDRFFAVRPEGSVSTLKIQRTERGDSAVYLCASRPGQFGYEQYFGPGTRLTVT.

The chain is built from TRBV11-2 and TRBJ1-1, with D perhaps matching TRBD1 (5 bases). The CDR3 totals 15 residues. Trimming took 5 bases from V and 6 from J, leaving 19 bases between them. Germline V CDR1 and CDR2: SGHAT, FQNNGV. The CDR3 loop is CASSTLRGKKAEAFF. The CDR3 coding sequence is TGTGCCAGCAGCACCCTAAGGGGCAAGAAGGCTGAAGCTTTCTTT. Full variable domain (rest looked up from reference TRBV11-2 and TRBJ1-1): EAGVAQSPRYKIIEKRQSVAFWCNPISGHATLYWYQQILGQGPKLLIQFQNNGVVDDSQLPKDRFSAERLKGVDSTLKIQPAKLEDSAVYLCASSTLRGKKAEAFFGQGTRLTVV.

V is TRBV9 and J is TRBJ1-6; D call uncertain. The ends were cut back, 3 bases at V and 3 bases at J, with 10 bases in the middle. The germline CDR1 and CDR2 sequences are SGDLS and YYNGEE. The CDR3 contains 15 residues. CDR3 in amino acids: CASSASQNYNSPLHF. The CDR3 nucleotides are TGTGCCAGCAGCGCCTCACAGAACTATAATTCACCCCTCCACTTT.

In DNA, the CDR3 is TGTGCCAGCAAGGACTTAATGAACACTGAAGCTTTCTTT. Protein: CASKDLMNTEAFF. This chain connects TRBV6-5 to TRBJ1-1; D is ambiguous. Germline values: CDR1 MNHEY, CDR2 SVGAGI. The CDR3 covers 13 residues. V was trimmed by 7 bases and J by 0 bases, leaving 9 bases between them.

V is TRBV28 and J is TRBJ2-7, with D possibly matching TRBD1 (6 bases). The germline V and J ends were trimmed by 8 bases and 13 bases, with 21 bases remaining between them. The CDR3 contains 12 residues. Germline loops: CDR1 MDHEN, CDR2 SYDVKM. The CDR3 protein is CASQTITGSGYF. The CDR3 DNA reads TGTGCCAGCCAGACAATTACAGGGTCGGGTTACTTC.

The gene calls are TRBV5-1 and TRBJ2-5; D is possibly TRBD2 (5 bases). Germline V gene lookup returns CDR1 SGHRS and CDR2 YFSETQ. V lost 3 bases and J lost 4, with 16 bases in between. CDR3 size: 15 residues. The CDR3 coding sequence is TGCGCCAGCAGCTCATTCGGGAAATTAGGAGAGACCCAGTACTTC. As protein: CASSSFGKLGETQYF.

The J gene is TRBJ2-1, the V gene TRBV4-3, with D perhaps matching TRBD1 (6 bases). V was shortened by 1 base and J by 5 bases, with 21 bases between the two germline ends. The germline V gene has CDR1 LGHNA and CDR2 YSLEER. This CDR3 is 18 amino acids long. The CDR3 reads CASSQGRIDRSPNNEQFF. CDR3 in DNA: TGCGCCAGCAGCCAAGGTAGGATAGACAGGAGCCCTAACAATGAGCAGTTCTTC.

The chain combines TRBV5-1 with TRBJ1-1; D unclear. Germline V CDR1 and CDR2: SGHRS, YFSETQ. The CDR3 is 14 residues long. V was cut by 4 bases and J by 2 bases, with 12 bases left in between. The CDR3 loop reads CASSPIQTNTEAFF. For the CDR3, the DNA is TGCGCCAGCAGCCCGATACAGACAAACACTGAAGCTTTCTTT.

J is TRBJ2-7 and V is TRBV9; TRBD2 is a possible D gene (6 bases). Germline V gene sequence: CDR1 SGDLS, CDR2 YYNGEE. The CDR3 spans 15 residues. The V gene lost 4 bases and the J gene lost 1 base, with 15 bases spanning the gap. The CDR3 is CASSPRSSGSYEQYF. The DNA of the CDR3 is TGTGCCAGCAGCCCCCGTTCCAGCGGGTCCTACGAGCAGTACTTC. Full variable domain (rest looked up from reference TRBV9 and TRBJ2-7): DSGVTQTPKHLITATGQRVTLRCSPRSGDLSVYWYQQSLDQGLQFLIQYYNGEERAKGNILERFSAQQFPDLHSELNLSSLELGDSALYFCASSPRSSGSYEQYFGPGTRLTVT.